The rows below give T cell receptor beta chains drawn from one sample of a study of response to subunit inactivated influenza vaccine. From the RT-PCR reads, TCRdb called clonotypes with MiXCR, one entry per CDR3 protein. The table includes 500,000 to 600,000 distinct CDR3 sequences, around 11% detected once. This material consisted of PBMCs from blood, taken on the day of vaccination. The receptor source for this set is a middle-aged man who received an inactivated influenza vaccine. CDR3s include the opening cysteine and the closing phenylalanine or tryptophan. Fields, in order: clone size, CDR3 length, D gene, V gene, J gene, CDR3 DNA, CDR3 protein. The D gene is left open where the match is weak. The size entry is marked missing in some rows and otherwise reads once, few, many or a size class.

.	15	.	TRBV5-8	TRBJ2-1	TGTGCCAGCAGCCCCAGGGGGGGTGGGACGAATGAGCAGTTCTTC	CASSPRGGGTNEQFF
.	16	.	TRBV10-3	TRBJ2-7	TGTGCCATCAGTGAATCGACTTATAACAGGGCCTACGAGCAGTACTTC	CAISESTYNRAYEQYF
.	13	.	TRBV5-1	TRBJ1-4	TGCGCCAGCAAGACCGGCGCTAATGAAAAACTGTTTTTT	CASKTGANEKLFF
.	17	.	TRBV15	TRBJ2-2	TGTGCCACCAGCAGAGGCAGGGGCAGCTCGAACACCGGGGAGCTGTTTTTT	CATSRGRGSSNTGELFF
few	16	.	TRBV7-6	TRBJ2-5	TGTGCCAGCAGCTTAGTCCACGTGAAAGGGGAAGAGACCCAGTACTTC	CASSLVHVKGEETQYF
.	15	.	TRBV20-1	TRBJ2-7	TGCAGTGCCCCCCGACACGCACCCCCGAACTACGAGCAGTACTTC	CSAPRHAPPNYEQYF
many	16	.	TRBV5-1	TRBJ2-2	TGCGCCAGCAGCTCGTGGGGGGAGATAAGCGCCGGGGAGCTGTTTTTT	CASSSWGEISAGELFF
few	15	.	TRBV12-3/TRBV12-4	TRBJ2-1	TGTGCCAGCAGTTTATGGGGACCCACGTACAATGAGCAGTTCTTC	CASSLWGPTYNEQFF
few	14	.	TRBV5-1	TRBJ1-5	TGCGCCAGCAGCCCCTCGGACGGCTTGGGTCCCCAGCATTTT	CASSPSDGLGPQHF
.	14	.	TRBV4-2	TRBJ2-5	TGTGCCAGCAGCCAAGCGGGAGAGGGGGAGACCCAGTACTTC	CASSQAGEGETQYF
few	15	TRBD1	TRBV7-3	TRBJ2-1	TGTGCCAGCACAACCGGGACAGGGTTCCTGAATGAGCAGTTCTTC	CASTTGTGFLNEQFF
few	14	.	TRBV6-1	TRBJ1-1	TGTGCCAGCGGATCAGGGAGCTTGAACACTGAAGCTTTCTTT	CASGSGSLNTEAFF
few	17	TRBD2	TRBV12-3/TRBV12-4	TRBJ2-7	TGTGCCAGCAGTTCGACTATAGGGCGGGGGTACTCCTACGAGCAGTACTTC	CASSSTIGRGYSYEQYF
few	16	TRBD2	TRBV4-3	TRBJ2-3	TGCGCCAGCAGCCGAATAAGCGGGGGGGCCGGAGATACGCAGTATTTT	CASSRISGGAGDTQYF